This T cell receptor beta chain is from a study of blood T cell repertoires in COVID-19. This clone has at least ten counts. Germline V gene lookup returns CDR1 MNHEY and CDR2 SMNVEV (reference sequence). The trim removed 2 bases at V and 9 bases at J, leaving 6 bases unmatched. This CDR3 has 14 residues. Original processing notes: Estimates of nucleated cell counts were drawn from the amplification of reference gene primers. The data were produced by immunoSEQ multiplex PCR, yet TCRdb's version contains in-frame clones alone and is incomplete. The D gene and trimming were derived from the DNA, and the V and J assignments and clone size from that table. The sample shows approximately 92,000 clones, around 84% of them seen only once.

This clonotype originated in a woman aged 60-70 years in a cohort sampled during active or convalescent COVID-19. Sequenced sample: peripheral blood. The chain combines TRBV27 with TRBJ2-1, with TRBD2 matching over 8 bases. The CDR3 protein is CASSLRAGAPEQFF. The CDR3 DNA sequence: TGTGCCAGCAGTTTACGAGCGGGAGCCCCTGAGCAGTTCTTC.